The 29 T cell receptor beta chains listed next were all sequenced from one sample in a study of beta chain features in type 1 diabetes. Investigators reverse transcribed all isolated RNA, so they sequenced expressed TCRB transcripts. Using immunoSEQ multiplex PCR, the repertoire was profiled, and TCRdb retains in-frame clones only, with some absent. This sample yields around 25,000 clones, of which 55% to 70% are seen a single time; 4.2% belongs to the top ten. These receptors' targets are unknown. Overall study findings and caveats: Type 1 diabetes patients had TCRB CDR3s that were shorter (moderately but significantly so) in all four CD4+ subsets.

Sequences were obtained from Tregs from blood. All receptors derive from a man younger than 35 with type 1 diabetes.

V usage is TRBV10-1 and J usage is TRBJ2-1; 11 bases line up with TRBD2. V gave up 6 bases and J gave up 6 bases; unmatched junction bases: 7. CDR1 is WNHNN, CDR2 SYGVQD, per germline (reference sequence). CDR3 length equals 15 residues. The CDR3 DNA is TGCGCCAGCAGCCGGATAGCGGGGGGGCGCAATGAGCAGTTCTTC. Translation gives CASSRIAGGRNEQFF.

Only a few counts were recorded for this clone. This rearrangement joins TRBV29-1 to TRBJ1-2; 10 nucleotides agree with TRBD1. Unmatched junction bases numbered 11, after V lost 5 bases and J lost 8 bases. This CDR3 region has 14 residues. The germline gives CDR1 SQVTM, CDR2 ANQGSEA. CDR3 nucleotides: TGCAGCGTTAGACAGGGGGCTACCCTTCGGGGCTACACCTTC. It translates to CSVRQGATLRGYTF.

The gene calls are TRBV12-5 and TRBJ2-1, with a possible D match to TRBD1 (7 bases). CDR1 and CDR2 from the germline V gene are LGHNT and FRNRAP. The V and J ends lost 6 bases and 5 bases respectively, with 14 bases between them. CDR3 length equals 14 residues. The CDR3 loop reads CASGRQGGNNEQFF. In nucleotides, the CDR3 is TGTGCTAGTGGCCGACAGGGAGGAAACAATGAGCAGTTCTTC.

This clone was counted only a few times. The gene calls are TRBV2 and TRBJ2-3, with D unresolved. V was clipped by 7 bases and J by 2 bases, with 7 bases between them. Per the germline V gene, CDR1 is SNHLY and CDR2 is FYNNEI. The CDR3 has 12 amino acids. The CDR3, as DNA: TGTGCCAGCAACAGCCTCACAGATACGCAGTATTTT. The encoded protein is CASNSLTDTQYF.

The chain is built from TRBV9 and TRBJ1-3; D ambiguous. This CDR3 comprises 15 residues. Trimming took off 3 bases at V and 0 bases at J, with 10 bases between the two ends. The germline gives CDR1 SGDLS, CDR2 YYNGEE. Here the CDR3 DNA reads TGTGCCAGCAGCGCAGAGGGATTCTCTGGAAACACCATATATTTT. As protein: CASSAEGFSGNTIYF.

The chain couples TRBV7-9 to TRBJ2-2; a possible D gene is TRBD2 (6 bases). Germline values: CDR1 SEHNR, CDR2 FQNEAQ (reference sequence). CDR3 length: 18 residues. The V end lost 3 bases, the J end lost 3 bases, and 20 bases lay between the germline ends. The CDR3 region has the DNA TGTGCCAGCAGCTTCCCCGGGGGAGCGGGCGTCGACACCGGGGAGCTGTTTTTT. Its protein is CASSFPGGAGVDTGELFF.

The V gene is TRBV7-2, the J gene TRBJ1-2; TRBD1 might be the D (6 bases). Germline V gene sequence: CDR1 SGHTA, CDR2 FQGNSA. Trimming cost V 3 bases and J 5 bases, with 10 bases left between them. This CDR3 region has 13 residues. The CDR3 loop reads CASSLYRVYGYTF. The DNA of the CDR3 is TGTGCCAGCAGCTTGTACAGGGTATATGGCTACACCTTC.

The chain employs TRBV7-6 and TRBJ1-6; no clear D. With 4 bases removed from V and 7 bases from J, the gap between germline ends came to 11 bases. Germline values: CDR1 SGHVS, CDR2 FNYEAQ. This CDR3 contains 14 residues. This CDR3 is CASSSSGQNSPLHF. As DNA, the CDR3 is TGTGCCAGCAGCTCCTCGGGTCAGAATTCACCCCTCCACTTT.

V is TRBV4-2 and J is TRBJ2-4; 12 bases match TRBD1. The germline gives CDR1 LGHNA, CDR2 YNFKEQ. The CDR3 covers 15 residues. V lost 8 bases, J lost 2 bases, and 4 bases stayed unmatched. The CDR3 bases are TGTGCCAGCGGGACAGGGGGCTCGACCAAAAACATTCAGTACTTC. It is translated as CASGTGGSTKNIQYF.

The chain recombines TRBV10-3 with TRBJ2-7, with 7 bases aligning to TRBD1. Germline CDR1 and CDR2: ENHRY and SYGVKD. Trimming took 4 bases from V and 4 from J; bases not matched to a gene: 16. This CDR3 has 17 residues. The CDR3 spells CAISARLSRDRPYEQYF. The CDR3 nucleotides read TGTGCCATCAGTGCTCGTCTCTCCCGGGACAGACCGTACGAGCAGTACTTC.

This clone was found a few times. This rearrangement joins TRBV5-1 to TRBJ2-7; perhaps TRBD1 as D (5 bases). From germline, CDR1 is SGHRS and CDR2 YFSETQ. Between the trimmed V and J ends, which lost 2 bases and 6 bases, there was a span of 9 bases. The CDR3 covers 12 residues. As DNA, the CDR3 is TGCGCCAGCAGCTTCGACAGAACCGAGCAGTACTTC. Translated: CASSFDRTEQYF.

V gene TRBV5-1 combines with J gene TRBJ2-1; a possible D gene is TRBD1 (6 bases). V was pared by 4 bases and J by 8 bases, with 19 bases between. Germline CDR1 is SGHRS and CDR2 is YFSETQ. This CDR3 region has 15 residues. This CDR3 is CASSRRGGWLDEQFF. The CDR3 bases are TGCGCCAGCAGCAGGCGAGGGGGTTGGTTAGATGAGCAGTTCTTC.

V gene TRBV5-1 combines with J gene TRBJ2-3; D perhaps matches TRBD2 (5 bases). Trimming took 0 bases from V and 6 from J, leaving 8 bases between them. This CDR3 region has 13 residues. Germline V gives CDR1 SGHRS, CDR2 YFSETQ. For the CDR3, the DNA is TGCGCCAGCAGCTTGGGCGGGTCCGATACGCAGTATTTT. Protein product: CASSLGGSDTQYF. Full variable domain (remainder filled in from reference TRBV5-1 and TRBJ2-3): KAGVTQTPRYLIKTRGQQVTLSCSPISGHRSVSWYQQTPGQGLQFLFEYFSETQRNKGNFPGRFSGRQFSNSRSEMNVSTLELGDSALYLCASSLGGSDTQYFGPGTRLTVL.

The chain has TRBV7-2 and TRBJ2-5, with 8 bases identical to TRBD1. J lost 4 bases, V lost 5 bases, and 6 bases had no gene match. The CDR3 has 14 residues. Germline values: CDR1 SGHTA, CDR2 FQGNSA. CDR3: CASSPMTGAETQYF. The CDR3, as DNA: TGTGCCAGCAGCCCGATGACAGGGGCAGAGACCCAGTACTTC.

The CDR3 is CSYGTGGQETQYF. The CDR3 region has the DNA TGCAGCTACGGAACGGGAGGCCAAGAGACCCAGTACTTC. The V gene is TRBV29-1, the J gene TRBJ2-5; TRBD2 aligns across 7 bases. V lost 8 bases and J lost 1; bases outside the gene matches: 7. The germline V gene has CDR1 SQVTM and CDR2 ANQGSEA. This CDR3 spans 13 amino acids.

This rearrangement joins TRBV5-1 to TRBJ2-5; TRBD1 might be the D (6 bases). With 0 bases removed from V and 5 bases from J, the gap between germline ends came to 14 bases. The CDR3 has 15 residues. Germline CDR1 is SGHRS and CDR2 is YFSETQ. The CDR3 DNA follows: TGCGCCAGCAGCTTGGGAGACAGGCAGGTGGAGACCCAGTACTTC. Translation gives CASSLGDRQVETQYF.

The gene calls are TRBV7-2 and TRBJ1-1; no clear D. The germline V and J ends were trimmed by 0 bases and 0 bases, with 2 bases remaining between them. Germline loops: CDR1 SGHTA, CDR2 FQGNSA. The CDR3 extends over 13 amino acids. CDR3 protein: CASSLAMNTEAFF. For the CDR3, the DNA is TGTGCCAGCAGCTTAGCTATGAACACTGAAGCTTTCTTT.

The chain has TRBV7-6 and TRBJ2-5; the D is unclear. The CDR3 is made up of 13 amino acids. Germline CDR1 is SGHVS and CDR2 is FNYEAQ. Trimming shortened V by 0 bases and J by 2 bases, and 4 bases separated the two germline ends. CDR3 protein: CASSLALQETQYF. The CDR3 DNA follows: TGTGCCAGCAGCTTAGCTCTACAAGAGACCCAGTACTTC. The entire variable domain, with the rest obtained from reference TRBV7-6 and TRBJ2-5, is as follows: GAGVSQSPRYKVTKRGQDVALRCDPISGHVSLYWYRQALGQGPEFLTYFNYEAQQDKSGLPNDRFSAERPEGSISTLTIQRTEQRDSAMYRCASSLALQETQYFGPGTRLLVL.

This chain joins TRBV7-2 and TRBJ2-7; maybe TRBD2 (7 bases). In germline, CDR1 is SGHTA, CDR2 FQGNSA. Trimming cost V 4 bases and J 2 bases, with 15 bases left between them. The CDR3 is 15 amino acids. CDR3 DNA sequence: TGTGCCAGCAGCTCGGGGGGCGCGGGTACCTACGAGCAGTACTTC. It encodes CASSSGGAGTYEQYF.

V gene TRBV13 combines with J gene TRBJ2-1, with no clear D. CDR3 length: 12 amino acids. V was trimmed by 8 bases and J by 5 bases, leaving 10 bases between them. The germline gives CDR1 PRHDT, CDR2 FYEKMQ (reference sequence). The CDR3 region has the DNA TGTGCCAGCGCCTTGCAGAACAATGAGCAGTTCTTC. Its protein is CASALQNNEQFF.

The V and J genes are TRBV6-6 and TRBJ1-5; D is uncertain. V was pared by 6 bases and J by 5 bases, with 8 bases between. Germline CDR1 and CDR2: MNHNY and SVGAGI (reference sequence). The CDR3 runs 12 residues. The CDR3 coding sequence is TGTGCCAGCAGGCGGCCCGATCAGCCCCAGCATTTT. Amino acids: CASRRPDQPQHF.

This clone was recorded once. The rearrangement uses TRBV7-9 and TRBJ2-1; TRBD2 matches at 8 bases. CDR3 length: 16 amino acids. Germline CDR1 reads SEHNR; CDR2 reads FQNEAQ (reference sequence). V dropped 5 bases and J dropped 4; count of bases not matched to a gene: 10. The CDR3 coding sequence is TGTGCCAGCAGCGGTCACTTAAGCGGGGGATACAATGAGCAGTTCTTC. Translated, it gives CASSGHLSGGYNEQFF.

The chain combines TRBV7-9 with TRBJ2-5; 8 nucleotides align to TRBD1. The tail of the sequence fits TRBJ2-7 better, so the J call may be wrong. The CDR3 consists of 14 residues. From germline, CDR1 is SEHNR and CDR2 FQNEAQ (reference sequence). In DNA, the CDR3 is TGTGCCAGCAGCACAGGACAGGGATCCTACGAGCAGTACTTC. Its translation is CASSTGQGSYEQYF.

The chain is built from TRBV7-8 and TRBJ2-1; TRBD1 matches at 11 bases. Germline-derived CDR1 and CDR2 are SGHVS and FQNEAQ. V lost 5 bases and J lost 1; bases outside the gene matches: 1. The CDR3 is 15 amino acids. The CDR3 is CASSGDRGSYNEQFF. Written as DNA, the CDR3 is TGTGCCAGCAGCGGGGACAGGGGGTCCTACAATGAGCAGTTCTTC.

The rearrangement joins TRBV11-2 to TRBJ1-4, with a tentative D call TRBD1 (5 bases). The CDR3 is 14 amino acids. CDR1 and CDR2 from the germline V gene are SGHAT and FQNNGV. Trimming removed 5 bases from V and 6 bases from J, with 13 bases in between. The CDR3 is CASSNRRHYEKLFF. CDR3 sequence (DNA): TGTGCCAGCAGCAACAGGCGCCACTATGAAAAACTGTTTTTT.

This chain connects TRBV4-3 to TRBJ2-7; TRBD1 matches 7 bases. Germline V gives CDR1 LGHNA, CDR2 YSLEER. J was trimmed by 2 bases and V by 3 bases; bases with no gene match: 7. The CDR3 spans 15 residues. CDR3 DNA sequence: TGCGCCAGCAGCCAGACCGGGACAGAACCCTACGAGCAGTACTTC. Its protein is CASSQTGTEPYEQYF.

The V call is TRBV5-1, the J call TRBJ2-3, with a tentative D call TRBD2 (6 bases). CDR3 length equals 15 residues. V was pared by 2 bases and J by 2 bases, with 12 bases between. Germline CDR1 reads SGHRS; CDR2 reads YFSETQ. The CDR3 sequence: CASSFSAGNTDTQYF. CDR3 coding DNA: TGCGCCAGCAGCTTCTCCGCGGGAAACACAGATACGCAGTATTTT.

The rearrangement uses TRBV7-9 and TRBJ2-7; weak D call: TRBD2 (7 bases). CDR1 is SEHNR and CDR2 is FQNEAQ in the germline V gene (reference sequence). The germline V and J ends were trimmed by 2 bases and 0 bases, with 14 bases remaining between them. The CDR3 runs to 16 residues. In nucleotides, the CDR3 is TGTGCCAGCAGCTTATGGCGCGGGGGCAGCTCCTACGAGCAGTACTTC. This gives the protein CASSLWRGGSSYEQYF.

This sequence joins TRBV6-5 and TRBJ2-6; D not resolved. The CDR3 totals 14 residues. The V end was cut by 6 bases, the J end by 1 base, with 7 bases between. Germline CDR1 and CDR2: MNHEY and SVGAGI. The CDR3 loop is CASSLLSGANVLTF. The DNA for the CDR3 is TGTGCCAGCAGCCTACTGTCTGGGGCCAACGTCCTGACTTTC.